This T cell receptor beta chain was identified during a study of T cells in Graves' hyperthyroidism and ophthalmopathy. As for the study in general: Peripheral blood collection took place at initial diagnosis, before any treatment.

V lost 6 bases, J lost 2 bases, and 4 bases stayed unmatched. Germline V gene sequence: CDR1 DFQATT, CDR2 SNEGSKA (reference sequence). CDR3 size: 12 residues. Whole-study results and caveats: A 13 V-J model separated ophthalmopathy from stable hyperthyroidism.

Authors of the study amplified TCR beta CDR3 regions from RNA transcripts. First-round RT-PCR targeting the TCR CDR3 was performed with the HTBI primer set. TCRdb processed the multiplex PCR reads anew with MiXCR; each CDR3 protein has one entry. Seen here are some 460,000 distinct CDR3 sequences, approximately 14% observed once, and the top ten hold over 7.5%. Stable hyperthyroidism: no ophthalmopathy progression over 18 months of follow-up. 10 ml of fresh peripheral blood supplied the PBMCs. This clonotype occurred many times. Its matching antigen is unknown. The receptor comes from a woman aged 18 to 35 with Graves' hyperthyroidism. The sequencing sample was made of blood. This sequence joins TRBV20-1 and TRBJ2-7; TRBD1 aligns across 7 bases. Here the CDR3 DNA reads TGCAGTGCAAGACAGGGCCCCTACGAGCAGTACTTC. Amino acids: CSARQGPYEQYF.